A selection of T cell receptor beta chains follows, all from one sample in a study of regulatory T cells in long-lasting Graves disease. TCRdb used MiXCR to reprocess the multiplex PCR reads, holding one entry per CDR3 protein. The sample lists 300,000 to 400,000 distinct CDR3 sequences, about 14% occurring once. The specimen was peripheral blood mononuclear cells (PBMCs), collected at new diagnosis, from a patient treated with antithyroid drugs. Every receptor here comes from a female donor with Graves disease. CDR3s include the opening cysteine and the closing phenylalanine or tryptophan. The order of the fields is V gene, J gene, CDR3 protein.

v_call: TRBV5-4
j_call: TRBJ2-7
cdr3_aa: CASSLAAGSEQYF

v_call: TRBV2
j_call: TRBJ2-2
cdr3_aa: CASSVTRGDTGELFF

v_call: TRBV6-1
j_call: TRBJ2-6
cdr3_aa: CASRGTGNSGANVLTF

v_call: TRBV6-2/TRBV6-3
j_call: TRBJ2-3
cdr3_aa: CASGRAGGADTQYF

v_call: TRBV20-1
j_call: TRBJ2-7
cdr3_aa: CSARHSAYEQYF

v_call: TRBV3-1
j_call: TRBJ2-7
cdr3_aa: CASSRGRLAGDHEQYF

v_call: TRBV12-3/TRBV12-4
j_call: TRBJ1-1
cdr3_aa: CASTGLHTEAFF

v_call: TRBV7-2
j_call: TRBJ2-7
cdr3_aa: CASSPRRGYAYEQYF

v_call: TRBV7-2
j_call: TRBJ1-3
cdr3_aa: CASSFSPRNTIYF

v_call: TRBV10-3
j_call: TRBJ1-1
cdr3_aa: CAISARTDGTEAFF

v_call: TRBV29-1
j_call: TRBJ2-1
cdr3_aa: CSVEDLGLAGGSHNEQFF

v_call: TRBV12-5
j_call: TRBJ2-6
cdr3_aa: CASGLYRDTPPGANVLTF

v_call: TRBV27
j_call: TRBJ2-3
cdr3_aa: CASSPYSSGAYTDTQYF

v_call: TRBV2
j_call: TRBJ2-3
cdr3_aa: CASSLVASPTDTQYF

v_call: TRBV28
j_call: TRBJ2-5
cdr3_aa: CASSFPQGRETQYF

v_call: TRBV6-2/TRBV6-3
j_call: TRBJ2-3
cdr3_aa: CASSYASGRRDTQYF

v_call: TRBV20-1
j_call: TRBJ2-3
cdr3_aa: CSARPGVGTDTQYF

v_call: TRBV5-6
j_call: TRBJ2-7
cdr3_aa: CASSFGQGRVGSYEQYF

v_call: TRBV11-2
j_call: TRBJ2-4
cdr3_aa: CASSPLLAGGRSSPILAKNIQYF

v_call: TRBV4-1
j_call: TRBJ2-6
cdr3_aa: CASSPRSRDRSGANVLTF

v_call: TRBV30
j_call: TRBJ1-1
cdr3_aa: CAWRWGRAEAFF

v_call: TRBV5-1
j_call: TRBJ1-3
cdr3_aa: CASSPDRGDREETYSSGNTIYF

v_call: TRBV7-3
j_call: TRBJ2-3
cdr3_aa: CASSFSWGLTDTQYF